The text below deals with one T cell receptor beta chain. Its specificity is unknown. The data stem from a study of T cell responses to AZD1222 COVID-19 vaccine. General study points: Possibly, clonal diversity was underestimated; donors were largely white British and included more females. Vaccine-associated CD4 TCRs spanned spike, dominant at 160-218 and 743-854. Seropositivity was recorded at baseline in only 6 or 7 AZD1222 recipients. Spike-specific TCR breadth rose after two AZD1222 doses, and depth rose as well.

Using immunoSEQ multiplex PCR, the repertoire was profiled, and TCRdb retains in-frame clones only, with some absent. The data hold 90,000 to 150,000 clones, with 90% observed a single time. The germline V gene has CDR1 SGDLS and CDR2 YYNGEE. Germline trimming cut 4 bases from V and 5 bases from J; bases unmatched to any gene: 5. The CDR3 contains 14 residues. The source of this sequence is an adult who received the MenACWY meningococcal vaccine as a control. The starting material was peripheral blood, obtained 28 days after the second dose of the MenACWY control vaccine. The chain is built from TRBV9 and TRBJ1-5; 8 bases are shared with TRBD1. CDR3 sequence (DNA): TGTGCCAGCAGCCGCGGACAGGGCGATCAGCCCCAGCATTTT. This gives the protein CASSRGQGDQPQHF.